This TCR beta chain is from a study of blood T cells in healthy people across ages. V lost 0 bases, J lost 6 bases, and 7 bases stayed unmatched. The germline V gene has CDR1 MNHNY and CDR2 SVGAGI (reference sequence). CDR3 size: 16 residues. The second PCR ran roughly 7 to 12 cycles with a sample-barcoded 5' primer and J-beta primers. Every cDNA molecule carried a tag from a template-switch adaptor bearing 12 random nucleotides. MiXCR was run by TCRdb on the 5' RACE reads, yielding one entry per CDR3 protein. Here the sample spans 600,000 to 1,000,000 distinct CDR3 sequences, 58% being singletons. The TCR originated in a man in his thirties or forties in good health. Source material: blood. This chain joins TRBV6-6 and TRBJ1-5; TRBD1 agrees at 8 bases. The CDR3 coding sequence is TGTGCCAGCAGTTACTCGACAGGGACAGGTCTTCAGCCCCAGCATTTT. Residues: CASSYSTGTGLQPQHF.